A selection of T cell receptor beta chains follows, all from one sample in a study of blood T cell repertoires in COVID-19. The method was immunoSEQ multiplex PCR; TCRdb's version includes in-frame clones alone and lacks a portion of them. This sample yields about 400,000 clones, of which around 90% are seen a single time; 2% to 2.5% belongs to the top ten. Sequencing input: PBMCs or T cells enriched from blood (not recorded which). These receptors all come from a woman aged 40-49 years with acute COVID-19. Each CDR3 is given with its conserved first and last residue. Clone size is stated in some rows and not others, as once, few, many or a class when expanded.

j_gene | v_gene | abundance | CDR3aa
TRBJ1-2 | TRBV27 | NA | CASSPTGGQYYGYTF
TRBJ2-7 | TRBV24-1 | few | CATILPKCRDRDNEQYF
TRBJ2-7 | TRBV19 | few | CASSTGTGSYEQYF
TRBJ1-1 | TRBV30 | NA | CAWSTQVSTPWDTEAFF
TRBJ2-1 | TRBV30 | NA | CAWKLAGGLNEQFF
TRBJ1-4 | TRBV18 | NA | CASSQTANNEKLFF
TRBJ1-2 | TRBV10-2 | NA | CASSERETGGGYGYTF
TRBJ1-1 | TRBV19 | NA | CASSIPGQGSSEAFF
TRBJ2-3 | TRBV7-9 | NA | CASSLDVGADTQYF
TRBJ2-7 | TRBV30 | NA | CAWQTGNYEQYF
TRBJ1-2 | TRBV3-1/TRBV3-2 | few | CASSQAGTGNYGYTF
TRBJ1-2 | TRBV19 | NA | CASRPLGRGRGSYGYTF
TRBJ2-7 | TRBV25-1 | NA | CASSRHREVGEQYF
TRBJ2-7 | TRBV11-2 | NA | CASSLGGTAYYEQYF
TRBJ1-2 | TRBV6-5 | once | CASSSGVHGYTF
TRBJ1-2 | TRBV6-5 | NA | CASSYYGVGYGYTF
TRBJ2-7 | TRBV10-3 | NA | CAISDMRTGEYEQYF
TRBJ2-7 | TRBV10-3 | once | CAISELGAWRYEQYF